This is a list of T cell receptor beta chains from one sample in a study of blood T cell repertoires in COVID-19. Profiling relied on immunoSEQ multiplex PCR, and the TCRdb table lists in-frame clones only, not all of them. The profile covers 30,000 to 40,000 clones, with approximately 91% appearing a single time and 5.5% to 7.5% taken by the ten largest. Source material: peripheral blood. The receptors were gathered from a human donor in a cohort sampled during active COVID-19. Both conserved end residues are part of each CDR3. D genes are given only for firm matches. Where a row states a size, it is once, few, many or the class of an expanded clone; other rows omit it.

v_gene	d_gene	j_gene	abundance	CDR3nt	CDR3aa
TRBV7-2	TRBD2	TRBJ2-3	NA	TGTGCCAGCAGCTACCCGGGACTAGCGGTAGATACGCAGTATTTT	CASSYPGLAVDTQYF
TRBV27	NA	TRBJ2-2	few	TGTGCCAGCAGTACGTCACTAAACACCGGGGAGCTGTTTTTT	CASSTSLNTGELFF
TRBV5-4	TRBD1	TRBJ1-2	NA	TGTGCCAGCAGCACAGGGGGCAAGGGGTACGGCTACACCTTC	CASSTGGKGYGYTF
TRBV15	TRBD1	TRBJ1-5	NA	TGTGCCACCAGCAGAAATACAGGGGGCCCGAATCAGCCCCAGCATTTT	CATSRNTGGPNQPQHF
TRBV6-5	NA	TRBJ2-3	NA	TGTGCCAGCCACCTAGGGGGGGCTGGAACAGATACGCAGTATTTT	CASHLGGAGTDTQYF
TRBV28	TRBD2	TRBJ2-2	NA	TGTGCCAGCATCTCTAGCGGGAGGTCAGCCGGGGAGCTGTTTTTT	CASISSGRSAGELFF
TRBV10-3	TRBD1	TRBJ1-2	NA	TGTGCCATCAGTGAACCCGGGACAGGGGAGGGCTATGGCTACACCTTC	CAISEPGTGEGYGYTF
TRBV11-2	TRBD1	TRBJ1-3	NA	TGTGCCAGCAGCGTGACAGGGAAGCTTGGAAACACCATATATTTT	CASSVTGKLGNTIYF
TRBV6-5	TRBD1	TRBJ2-3	NA	TGTGCCAGCAGGCACAGGGGTGACACAGATACGCAGTATTTT	CASRHRGDTDTQYF
TRBV6-5	NA	TRBJ1-4	NA	TGTGCCAGCACGGAAGGGGGGGCGCGGGAAAAACTGTTTTTT	CASTEGGAREKLFF
TRBV19	NA	TRBJ1-2	once	TGTGCCAGTACGGGGGGTAACTATGGCTACACCTTC	CASTGGNYGYTF
TRBV3-1/TRBV3-2	NA	TRBJ1-1	NA	TGTGCCAGCAGCCAAGCCCAAAGGCCGGGACAAGAAGTGAACACTGAAGCTTTCTTT	CASSQAQRPGQEVNTEAFF
TRBV29-1	TRBD2	TRBJ2-1	NA	TGCAGCGTTGTCCCGGGACTAGCCTCCTACAATGAGCAGTTCTTC	CSVVPGLASYNEQFF
TRBV6-2/TRBV6-3	TRBD2	TRBJ2-4	NA	TGTGCCAGCAGTTACGTAGCGGGAGGAACCAAAAACATTCAGTACTTC	CASSYVAGGTKNIQYF
TRBV5-1	NA	TRBJ2-1	NA	TGCGCCAGCAGCTTCGGGACAACCTCCTACAATGAGCAGTTCTTC	CASSFGTTSYNEQFF
TRBV4-1	TRBD1	TRBJ1-1	NA	TGCGCCAGCAGCCCCGACAGGGCGAACACTGAAGCTTTCTTT	CASSPDRANTEAFF
TRBV5-1	TRBD1	TRBJ2-2	NA	TGCGCCAGCAGCTGGACAGGGGAGGCCGGGGAGCTGTTTTTT	CASSWTGEAGELFF
TRBV27	TRBD1	TRBJ2-7	NA	TGTGCCAGCAGTTCTGGACAGGTCTACGAGCAGTACTTC	CASSSGQVYEQYF
TRBV30	NA	TRBJ1-1	NA	TGTGCCTGGAGTGCACGGAGGAACACTGAAGCTTTCTTT	CAWSARRNTEAFF
TRBV6-5	NA	TRBJ2-1	NA	TGTGCCAGCACCTCGTCGGGCCTAAGGGGCAATGAGCAGTTCTTC	CASTSSGLRGNEQFF
TRBV28	NA	TRBJ1-2	few	TGTGCCAGCAGTTATCCACAGGGTCGGGGCTACACCTTC	CASSYPQGRGYTF
TRBV19	NA	TRBJ1-5	NA	TGTGCCAGTAGTAACGGGGGGGATCAGCCCCAGCATTTT	CASSNGGDQPQHF
TRBV5-6	NA	TRBJ1-1	NA	TGTGCCAGCAGCGTTACAAGAAACACTGAAGCTTTCTTT	CASSVTRNTEAFF
TRBV5-1	TRBD1	TRBJ1-4	NA	TGCGCCAGCAGCTTGGGGGGGACAGCGCCTAATGAAAAACTGTTTTTT	CASSLGGTAPNEKLFF
TRBV4-3	NA	TRBJ2-3	NA	TGCGCCAGCAGCCAGGACCTAGCGTTTTCTTCGGATACGCAGTATTTT	CASSQDLAFSSDTQYF
TRBV5-6	TRBD1	TRBJ2-1	NA	TGTGCCAGCAGCTTGGGGACAGGGGGTTACAATGAGCAGTTCTTC	CASSLGTGGYNEQFF
TRBV18	TRBD1	TRBJ1-1	NA	TGTGCCAGCTCTCCGCAGGGGGCCGACACTGAAGCTTTCTTT	CASSPQGADTEAFF
TRBV7-2	TRBD2	TRBJ2-7	NA	TGTGCCAGCAGAAAAAGCGGGGTGGATTCCTACGAGCAGTACTTC	CASRKSGVDSYEQYF
TRBV9	TRBD1	TRBJ1-2	once	TGTGCCAGCAGCTATGACCCTACGATTTCCCGGGACAGTAACTATGGCTACACCTTC	CASSYDPTISRDSNYGYTF
TRBV7-2	NA	TRBJ2-7	NA	TGTGCCAGCAGCTTCTGGGAGGAGCAGTACTTC	CASSFWEEQYF
TRBV27	TRBD1	TRBJ2-7	NA	TGTGCCAGCAGCTACGGGACAGGGGTCGGTGAGCAGTACTTC	CASSYGTGVGEQYF
TRBV2	NA	TRBJ1-1	NA	TGTGCCAGCAGCCGAGGCGGGGGCGCTGAAGCTTTCTTT	CASSRGGGAEAFF
TRBV12-5	TRBD2	TRBJ2-5	NA	TGTGCTAGTGGTTACAGCGGGAGAGAGACCCAGTACTTC	CASGYSGRETQYF
TRBV28	NA	TRBJ1-1	NA	TGTGCCAGCAGTGTCGGGGTCATGAACACTGAAGCTTTCTTT	CASSVGVMNTEAFF
TRBV5-5	NA	TRBJ2-7	NA	TGTGCCAGCAGCCCCCTTTGGGGGGGCAACGAGCAGTACTTC	CASSPLWGGNEQYF
TRBV30	NA	TRBJ2-7	NA	TGTGCCTGGAGTGTTGTTAGCACCTACGAGCAGTACTTC	CAWSVVSTYEQYF
TRBV11-2	NA	TRBJ1-4	NA	TGTGCCAGCAGCTTAGACACAGGGAAGGGTAATGAAAAACTGTTTTTT	CASSLDTGKGNEKLFF
TRBV28	TRBD1	TRBJ2-5	NA	TGTGCCAGCAGTTCCAATAGAGGGACAGCACAAGAGACCCAGTACTTC	CASSSNRGTAQETQYF
TRBV28	TRBD1	TRBJ2-7	NA	TGTGCCAGCAGTCCGGGACAGGGGATCTACGAGCAGTACTTC	CASSPGQGIYEQYF
TRBV5-1	TRBD1	TRBJ2-2	NA	TGCGCCACCGGGACAGGGGATCGGACCGGGGAGCTGTTTTTT	CATGTGDRTGELFF
TRBV29-1	TRBD1	TRBJ2-1	once	TGCAGCGTCTCCCCGACAGGGGGCAAAAATGAGCAGTTCTTC	CSVSPTGGKNEQFF
TRBV19	TRBD1	TRBJ2-7	NA	TGTGCCAGTAGTATAGATCTCCAGGGGGCGAGGGAGCAGTACTTC	CASSIDLQGAREQYF
TRBV3-1/TRBV3-2	NA	TRBJ1-4	once	TGTGCCAGCAGCCAAGAACCGACGGGGGGGAATGAAAAACTGTTTTTT	CASSQEPTGGNEKLFF
TRBV28	NA	TRBJ1-3	few	TGTGCCAGCAGTTCCCAGGGACATGGAAACACCATATATTTT	CASSSQGHGNTIYF
TRBV7-2	TRBD1	TRBJ1-3	NA	TGTGCCAGCAGCCCGGTTAGGGGGCCAGACACCATATATTTT	CASSPVRGPDTIYF
TRBV25-1	TRBD2	TRBJ2-1	NA	TGTGCCAGCAGTGATTATGCTAGCGGGAGTGGTCGCGGTGAGCAGTTCTTC	CASSDYASGSGRGEQFF
TRBV3-1/TRBV3-2	NA	TRBJ2-1	once	TGTGCCAGCAGCCAAGGGGTACTAGTAAGTAATGAGCAGTTCTTC	CASSQGVLVSNEQFF
TRBV7-9	NA	TRBJ1-1	NA	TGTGCCAGCAGCTTAGGGCCCGGGGGGAACACTGAAGCTTTCTTT	CASSLGPGGNTEAFF